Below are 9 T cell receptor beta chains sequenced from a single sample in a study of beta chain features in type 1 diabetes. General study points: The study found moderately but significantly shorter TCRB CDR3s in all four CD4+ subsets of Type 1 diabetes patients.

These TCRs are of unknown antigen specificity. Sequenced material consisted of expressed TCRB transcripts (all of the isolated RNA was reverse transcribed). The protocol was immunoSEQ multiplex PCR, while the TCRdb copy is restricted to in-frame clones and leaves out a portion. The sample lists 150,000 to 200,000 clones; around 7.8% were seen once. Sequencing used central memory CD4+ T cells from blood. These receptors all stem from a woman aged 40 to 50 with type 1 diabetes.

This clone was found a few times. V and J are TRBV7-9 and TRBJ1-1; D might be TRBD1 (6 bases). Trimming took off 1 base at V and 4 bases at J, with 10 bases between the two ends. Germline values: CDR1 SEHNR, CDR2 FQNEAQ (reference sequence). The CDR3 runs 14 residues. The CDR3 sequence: CASSLVQGLTEAFF. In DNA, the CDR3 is TGTGCCAGCAGCTTAGTCCAGGGGCTCACTGAAGCTTTCTTT.

The CDR3 loop is CASSTTGNSNQPQHF. CDR3 in DNA: TGTGCCAGCAGTACGACAGGGAATAGCAATCAGCCCCAGCATTTT. The rearrangement uses TRBV7-2 and TRBJ1-5; 7 nucleotides line up with TRBD1. The ends lost 6 bases at V and 0 bases at J; junction bases unmatched: 5. Germline V CDR1 and CDR2: SGHTA, FQGNSA. The CDR3 length is 15 residues.

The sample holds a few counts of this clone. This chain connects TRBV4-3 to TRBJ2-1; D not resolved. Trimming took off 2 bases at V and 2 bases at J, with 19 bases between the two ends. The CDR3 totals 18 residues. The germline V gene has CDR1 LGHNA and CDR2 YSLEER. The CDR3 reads CASSQKPIERWAYNEQFF. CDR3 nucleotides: TGCGCCAGCAGCCAAAAGCCTATCGAGCGATGGGCCTACAATGAGCAGTTCTTC.

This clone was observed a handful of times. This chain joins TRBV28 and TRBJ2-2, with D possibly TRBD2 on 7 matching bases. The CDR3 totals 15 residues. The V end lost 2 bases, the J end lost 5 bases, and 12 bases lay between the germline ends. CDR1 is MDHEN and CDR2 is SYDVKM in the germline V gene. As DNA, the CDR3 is TGTGCCAGCAGTTTAATCGGGGGGCCGACCGGGGAGCTGTTTTTT. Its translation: CASSLIGGPTGELFF.

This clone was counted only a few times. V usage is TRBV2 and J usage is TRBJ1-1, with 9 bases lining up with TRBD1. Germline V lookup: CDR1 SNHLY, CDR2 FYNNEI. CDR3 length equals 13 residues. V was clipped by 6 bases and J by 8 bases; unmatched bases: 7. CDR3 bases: TGTGCCAGCAGAGAGGACAGGGGTCGGGAAGCTTTCTTT. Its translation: CASREDRGREAFF.

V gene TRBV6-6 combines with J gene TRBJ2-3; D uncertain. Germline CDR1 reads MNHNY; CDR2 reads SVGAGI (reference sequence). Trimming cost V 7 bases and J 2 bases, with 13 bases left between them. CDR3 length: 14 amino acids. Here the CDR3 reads CASNVRQYTDTQYF. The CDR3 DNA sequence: TGTGCCAGCAACGTGAGGCAGTACACAGATACGCAGTATTTT.

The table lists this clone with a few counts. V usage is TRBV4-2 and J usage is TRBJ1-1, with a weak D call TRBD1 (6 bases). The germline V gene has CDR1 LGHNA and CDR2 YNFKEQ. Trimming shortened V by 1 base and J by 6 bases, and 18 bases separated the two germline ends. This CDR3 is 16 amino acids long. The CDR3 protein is CASSQVRGGAGAEAFF. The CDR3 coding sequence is TGTGCCAGCAGCCAAGTGAGGGGGGGCGCGGGAGCTGAAGCTTTCTTT.

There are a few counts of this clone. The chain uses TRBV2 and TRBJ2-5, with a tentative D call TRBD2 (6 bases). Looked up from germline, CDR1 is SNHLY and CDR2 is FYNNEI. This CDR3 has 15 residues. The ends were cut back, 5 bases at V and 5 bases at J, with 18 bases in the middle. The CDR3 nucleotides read TGTGCCAGCAGTCCCCCTCTTGTGGGGGGTGAGACCCAGTACTTC. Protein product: CASSPPLVGGETQYF.

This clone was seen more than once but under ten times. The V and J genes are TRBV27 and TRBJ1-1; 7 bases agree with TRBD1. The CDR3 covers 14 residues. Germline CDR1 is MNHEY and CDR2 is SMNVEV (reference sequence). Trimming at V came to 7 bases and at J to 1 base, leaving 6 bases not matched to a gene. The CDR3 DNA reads TGTGCCAGCACCCCGGGACAGACGAACACTGAAGCTTTCTTT. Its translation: CASTPGQTNTEAFF.